One and the same sample provided the 26 T cell receptor beta chains below, sequenced in a study of shared clonotypes between healthy human individuals (dated by TCRdb to the early 2020s). Libraries were made using the immunoSEQ multiplex PCR assay. TCRdb obtained this table from immuneACCESS and retained in-frame rearrangements with V and J assigned. These tables miss some clones; where compared with another copy, unresolved V genes account for less than half of the shortfall, and the remainder is unexplained. The sample includes around 2,000,000 clones, with 85% to 95% observed a single time. Of the sample, 0.1% to 0.15% falls within the top ten clones. What was sequenced was naive CD4+ T cells sorted from blood. The intended sense of this specimen's cell subset or site label: CD45RA+ positively selected. The origin of the receptors is a man aged 18 to 30 in good health.

The rearrangement joins TRBV7-2 to TRBJ2-1; D is perhaps TRBD1 (8 bases). The CDR3 has 13 residues. Trimming took 4 bases from V and 7 from J, leaving 11 bases between them. Germline loops: CDR1 SGHTA, CDR2 FQGNSA. The CDR3 DNA follows: TGTGCCAGCAGCTCACAGGGGGGGAATGAGCAGTTCTTC. The encoded protein is CASSSQGGNEQFF.

The V call is TRBV5-1, the J call TRBJ1-2; no reliable D call. Germline V gene data show CDR1 as SGHRS and CDR2 as YFSETQ. CDR3 length: 14 amino acids. Trimming pared 4 bases from V and 3 bases from J, leaving 13 bases between. The CDR3 DNA is TGCGCCAGCAGCACCCTCCCACGGGACTATGGCTACACCTTC. Translated, it gives CASSTLPRDYGYTF.

The CDR3 spells CASSPPLEGWGGTGELFF. The CDR3 nucleotides are TGTGCCAGCAGTCCTCCCCTTGAAGGTTGGGGAGGCACCGGGGAGCTGTTTTTT. The gene calls are TRBV28 and TRBJ2-2, with TRBD2 as a possible D gene (6 bases). From germline, CDR1 is MDHEN and CDR2 SYDVKM. V dropped 5 bases and J dropped 4 bases, with 23 bases sitting between them. The CDR3 covers 18 residues.

The chain joins TRBV6-5 to TRBJ1-4; D is unresolved. The CDR3 is 15 residues long. Germline V CDR1 and CDR2: MNHEY, SVGAGI. Trimming stripped 6 bases from V and 0 bases from J, with 11 bases between. The CDR3 sequence: CASRLRLATNEKLFF. The CDR3 DNA reads TGTGCCAGCAGACTCCGTTTGGCAACTAATGAAAAACTGTTTTTT.

The chain carries TRBV2 and TRBJ1-2; D is undetermined. Germline CDR1 reads SNHLY; CDR2 reads FYNNEI. The CDR3 length is 14 residues. V lost 0 bases and J 8 bases, leaving 13 bases between the germline ends. The CDR3: CASSEAPGVGGYTF. The CDR3 DNA is TGTGCCAGCAGTGAAGCGCCCGGGGTCGGAGGCTACACCTTC.

The chain links TRBV7-2 to TRBJ1-1; D perhaps matches TRBD1 (5 bases). Germline assignment: CDR1 SGHTA and CDR2 FQGNSA. V lost 6 bases and J 1 base, leaving 12 bases between the germline ends. This CDR3 comprises 14 residues. Written as DNA, the CDR3 is TGTGCCAGCAGTTTTCCTACAGGGAACACTGAAGCTTTCTTT. Encoded protein: CASSFPTGNTEAFF.

Comment on this clone: The identical CDR3 is also encoded by other nucleotide sequences in the sample. The V call is TRBV2, the J call TRBJ2-7; 11 nucleotides match TRBD1. The V gene's germline CDR1 is SNHLY and CDR2 FYNNEI. The CDR3 has 14 amino acids. The V gene end was trimmed by 5 bases and the J gene end by 2 bases; junction bases not matched to a gene: 2. The CDR3 DNA reads TGTGCCAGCAGTCGGGACAGGGGGACCTACGAGCAGTACTTC. It translates to CASSRDRGTYEQYF.

This clone was counted between two and nine times. V usage is TRBV7-2 and J usage is TRBJ1-6, with D possibly TRBD1 on 5 matching bases. Germline CDR1 reads SGHTA; CDR2 reads FQGNSA. Trimming took off 5 bases at V and 9 bases at J, with 23 bases between the two ends. The CDR3 spans 17 residues. CDR3 sequence reads: CASSPVTGLGIGSPLHF. Written as DNA, the CDR3 is TGTGCCAGCAGCCCCGTGACGGGGCTCGGAATCGGTTCACCCCTCCACTTT. Supplemented by reference TRBV7-2 and TRBJ1-6, the full variable domain reads GAGVSQSPSNKVTEKGKDVELRCDPISGHTALYWYRQSLGQGLEFLIYFQGNSAPDKSGLPSDRFSAERTGGSVSTLTIQRTQQEDSAVYLCASSPVTGLGIGSPLHFGNGTRLTVT.

The chain has TRBV4-3 and TRBJ2-7; D is perhaps TRBD1 (6 bases). Germline values: CDR1 LGHNA, CDR2 YSLEER. Trimming removed 5 bases at V and 0 bases at J, with 14 bases between. This CDR3 comprises 15 residues. In DNA form, the CDR3 reads TGCGCCAGCAGCGTTGTGACAGGAAACTCCTACGAGCAGTACTTC. It translates to CASSVVTGNSYEQYF.

The J gene is TRBJ1-5, the V gene TRBV18; TRBD1 agrees at 10 bases. The junction had 8 bases not matched to a gene; V was cut back by 3 bases and J by 12 bases. Germline CDR1 is KGHSH and CDR2 is LQKENI. CDR3 length equals 14 residues. The CDR3 loop reads CASSPRDRGSHQHF. The CDR3 DNA follows: TGTGCCAGCTCACCCCGGGACAGGGGATCTCACCAGCATTTT.

The J gene is TRBJ2-7, the V gene TRBV7-9; D is unclear. The germline CDR1 and CDR2 sequences are SEHNR and FQNEAQ (reference sequence). Between the trimmed V and J ends, which lost 6 bases and 5 bases, there was a span of 11 bases. The CDR3 contains 12 residues. The CDR3, as DNA: TGTGCCAGCAGTCCGGGTACGCACGAGCAGTACTTC. Translated, it gives CASSPGTHEQYF.

This rearrangement joins TRBV11-1 to TRBJ2-5, with unresolved D. The CDR3 runs 13 residues. Germline V gene lookup returns CDR1 SGHAT and CDR2 FQDESV (reference sequence). Trimming took off 6 bases at V and 2 bases at J, with 10 bases between the two ends. CDR3 in DNA: TGTGCCAGCAGGATGGGCGCTCAAGAGACCCAGTACTTC. It codes for CASRMGAQETQYF.

V is TRBV30 and J is TRBJ2-3; possibly TRBD2 for D (5 bases). There are 16 residues in the CDR3. CDR1 is GTSNPN and CDR2 is SVGIG in the germline V gene (reference sequence). V was pared by 1 base and J by 5 bases, with 19 bases between. The CDR3 sequence is CAWSASLAGGVDTQYF. CDR3 sequence (DNA): TGTGCCTGGAGTGCCTCACTTGCGGGTGGAGTAGATACGCAGTATTTT.

The chain carries TRBV11-3 and TRBJ1-1; 8 nucleotides match TRBD1. The CDR3 has 14 amino acids. Germline V gene sequence: CDR1 SGHNT, CDR2 YENEEA. The J segment lost 1 base and the V segment lost 4 bases, leaving 2 bases of the junction unmatched. The CDR3 is CASSSQGANTEAFF. The CDR3 bases are TGTGCCAGCAGCTCGCAGGGGGCGAACACTGAAGCTTTCTTT.

The rearrangement uses TRBV5-1 and TRBJ2-7, with 10 bases matching TRBD2. Trimming took 1 base from V and 1 from J; bases not matched to a gene: 2. CDR1 and CDR2 from the germline V gene are SGHRS and YFSETQ. The CDR3 is made up of 15 amino acids. The CDR3, as DNA: TGCGCCAGCAGCTTGCCTAGCGGGAGTTCCTACGAGCAGTACTTC. Amino acid sequence: CASSLPSGSSYEQYF.

This chain joins TRBV2 and TRBJ2-7; tentatively, D is TRBD2 (6 bases). Germline V gives CDR1 SNHLY, CDR2 FYNNEI. V was shortened by 6 bases and J by 0 bases, with 12 bases between the two germline ends. This CDR3 is 14 amino acids long. The CDR3 loop reads CASRVPGGSYEQYF. The CDR3, as DNA: TGTGCCAGCAGAGTCCCCGGGGGCTCCTACGAGCAGTACTTC.

The chain employs TRBV27 and TRBJ2-7, with 7 nucleotides matching TRBD1. After removal of 6 bases from V and 2 bases from J, the junction contained 7 bases not matched to a gene. The CDR3 loop spans 14 amino acids. CDR1 and CDR2 from the germline V gene are MNHEY and SMNVEV (reference sequence). The CDR3 region is CASRLDRFTYEQYF. CDR3 DNA: TGTGCCAGCAGATTGGACAGGTTCACCTACGAGCAGTACTTC.

The CDR3 spells CASSPTLRLAGVHGELFF. In nucleotides, the CDR3 is TGTGCCAGCAGCCCAACCCTGAGGCTAGCGGGAGTGCACGGGGAGCTGTTTTTT. V usage is TRBV7-9 and J usage is TRBJ2-2; 10 bases are a match to TRBD2. Trimming took 5 bases from V and 7 from J; bases not matched to a gene: 16. Germline V gene data show CDR1 as SEHNR and CDR2 as FQNEAQ (reference sequence). CDR3 length equals 18 residues.

The rearrangement uses TRBV2 and TRBJ1-1; TRBD1 matches at 7 bases. Germline CDR1 is SNHLY and CDR2 is FYNNEI. This CDR3 is built from 13 residues. The trim removed 4 bases at V and 4 bases at J, leaving 3 bases unmatched. The CDR3 region is CASSGRGLTEAFF. DNA of the CDR3: TGTGCCAGCAGTGGAAGGGGGCTCACTGAAGCTTTCTTT. Full variable domain (remainder filled in from reference TRBV2 and TRBJ1-1): EPEVTQTPSHQVTQMGQEVILRCVPISNHLYFYWYRQILGQKVEFLVSFYNNEISEKSEIFDDQFSVERPDGSNFTLKIRSTKLEDSAMYFCASSGRGLTEAFFGQGTRLTVV.

The chain combines TRBV5-1 with TRBJ2-5; unclear D gene. The CDR3 has 12 residues. V gave up 4 bases and J gave up 5 bases, with 9 bases separating them. CDR1 and CDR2 (germline): SGHRS, YFSETQ. Written as DNA, the CDR3 is TGCGCCAGCAGCGCTCCGTCGGAGACCCAGTACTTC. Protein sequence: CASSAPSETQYF. Full variable domain (outside the CDR3, taken from reference TRBV5-1 and TRBJ2-5): KAGVTQTPRYLIKTRGQQVTLSCSPISGHRSVSWYQQTPGQGLQFLFEYFSETQRNKGNFPGRFSGRQFSNSRSEMNVSTLELGDSALYLCASSAPSETQYFGPGTRLLVL.

J is TRBJ2-7 and V is TRBV30, with TRBD1 matching over 9 bases. The CDR3 contains 14 residues. With 2 bases clipped from V and 7 bases from J, the junction kept 9 bases outside the gene matches. Germline CDR1 GTSNPN, CDR2 SVGIG (reference sequence). The CDR3: CAWSTGTGTSEQYF. CDR3 DNA sequence: TGTGCCTGGAGTACCGGGACAGGGACGTCGGAGCAGTACTTC.

Notes on this clone: This sample also contains other DNA sequences that code for the same CDR3. CDR3 DNA sequence: TGTGCCAGCAGTGATTACTACAATGAGCAGTTCTTC. Translating it yields CASSDYYNEQFF. The J gene is TRBJ2-1, the V gene TRBV6-1; D remains unclear. Germline V CDR1 and CDR2: MNHNS, SASEGT. This CDR3 contains 12 residues. Trimming removed 3 bases at V and 3 bases at J, with 3 bases between.

A word on this clone: Different DNA sequences within this sample yield the same CDR3. The V and J genes are TRBV5-1 and TRBJ2-5; D unresolved. Germline V gene data show CDR1 as SGHRS and CDR2 as YFSETQ. The CDR3 runs 11 residues. Trimming stripped 5 bases from V and 5 bases from J, with 7 bases between. The CDR3 protein is CASRAGETQYF. In nucleotides, the CDR3 is TGCGCCAGCAGAGCCGGGGAGACCCAGTACTTC.

This clone was recorded a few times. The V gene is TRBV6-6, the J gene TRBJ2-7, with TRBD1 matching 7 bases. Unmatched junction bases numbered 8, after V lost 5 bases and J lost 7 bases. Germline CDR1 and CDR2: MNHNY and SVGAGI (reference sequence). The CDR3 extends over 13 amino acids. In DNA, the CDR3 is TGTGCCAGCAGTCTCACAGGGGAGCGGGAGCAGTACTTC. Translated: CASSLTGEREQYF.

The chain is built from TRBV6-5 and TRBJ2-7, with 7 nucleotides matching TRBD1. Germline V gene sequence: CDR1 MNHEY, CDR2 SVGAGI. V lost 5 bases, J lost 2 bases, and 6 bases stayed unmatched. There are 14 residues in the CDR3. The CDR3 reads CASSNRQGTYEQYF. The CDR3 bases are TGTGCCAGCAGTAACCGACAGGGAACCTACGAGCAGTACTTC.

The chain links TRBV2 to TRBJ2-7; D tentatively reads TRBD1 or TRBD2 (6 bases each). Germline CDR1 reads SNHLY; CDR2 reads FYNNEI. The CDR3 loop spans 14 amino acids. Trimming removed 2 bases from V and 2 bases from J, with 10 bases in between. CDR3 in DNA: TGTGCCAGCAGTGAACGGGGGCCCACCTACGAGCAGTACTTC. Amino acid sequence: CASSERGPTYEQYF.